The next 31 T cell receptor beta chains were all read from a single sample in a study of blood T cell repertoires in COVID-19. Generated by immunoSEQ multiplex PCR, the TCRdb table keeps only in-frame clones and is missing some. The sample has roughly 140,000 clones, approximately 84% seen once. Material for sequencing was PBMCs or T cells enriched from blood (not recorded which). The source is a man aged 50 to 59 in a cohort exposed to, infected with or recovered from COVID-19 (not recorded which).

This chain uses TRBV19 with TRBJ2-1; no definite D call. Germline assignment: CDR1 LNHDA and CDR2 SQIVND (reference sequence). Between the trimmed V and J ends, which lost 6 bases and 2 bases, there was a span of 8 bases. The CDR3 is 13 amino acids. The CDR3 DNA sequence: TGTGCCAGTAGCGTAAGCCCCTACAATGAGCAGTTCTTC. This gives the protein CASSVSPYNEQFF.

The gene calls are TRBV5-1 and TRBJ1-5; D remains ambiguous. The CDR3 runs to 14 residues. Germline CDR1 is SGHRS and CDR2 is YFSETQ. Deletions cut 3 bases from V and 5 bases from J, with 12 bases between. DNA for the CDR3: TGCGCCAGCAGCTCTCTGGGCGGGGATCAGCCCCAGCATTTT. It codes for CASSSLGGDQPQHF.

CDR3 bases: TGTGCCAGCAGTGTCGAGATCGAGCAGTACTTC. It is translated as CASSVEIEQYF. The genes are TRBV2 and TRBJ2-7; D is undetermined. The germline CDR1 and CDR2 sequences are SNHLY and FYNNEI. Trimming took off 4 bases at V and 6 bases at J, with 7 bases between the two ends. CDR3 length: 11 amino acids. The variable domain in full, with the rest retrieved from reference TRBV2 and TRBJ2-7, is EPEVTQTPSHQVTQMGQEVILRCVPISNHLYFYWYRQILGQKVEFLVSFYNNEISEKSEIFDDQFSVERPDGSNFTLKIRSTKLEDSAMYFCASSVEIEQYFGPGTRLTVT.

This clone was counted only a few times. This sequence joins TRBV9 and TRBJ1-3; 8 nucleotides agree with TRBD1. Unmatched junction bases numbered 4, after V lost 3 bases and J lost 2 bases. This CDR3 comprises 15 residues. The germline V gene encodes CDR1 SGDLS and CDR2 YYNGEE. The chain's CDR3 is CASSARGPTGNTIYF. The CDR3 bases are TGTGCCAGCAGCGCCAGGGGGCCGACTGGAAACACCATATATTTT.

The chain joins TRBV5-1 to TRBJ1-2; no clear D. The germline V gene has CDR1 SGHRS and CDR2 YFSETQ. This CDR3 contains 11 residues. The V and J ends lost 7 bases and 2 bases respectively, with 6 bases between them. The CDR3 sequence is CASRLNYGYTF. The CDR3 DNA sequence: TGCGCCAGCCGACTAAACTATGGCTACACCTTC.

Worth noting for this clone: Other DNA sequences of this sample code for an identical CDR3. The DNA of the CDR3 is TGTGCCACCAGCAGAGACTCAGGGTCCTACGAGCAGTACTTC. This codes for CATSRDSGSYEQYF. The gene calls are TRBV15 and TRBJ2-7, with a weak D call TRBD1 (5 bases). The CDR3 is made up of 14 amino acids. The germline gives CDR1 LNHNV, CDR2 YYDKDF (reference sequence). The V and J ends lost 0 bases and 1 base respectively, with 7 bases between them.

DNA of the CDR3: TGTGCCAGCAGCTTAGCGGTCCCAGGAAACTACGAGCAGTACTTC. As protein: CASSLAVPGNYEQYF. The chain is built from TRBV7-8 and TRBJ2-7; D unresolved. Germline assignment: CDR1 SGHVS and CDR2 FQNEAQ. The CDR3 runs 15 residues. V lost 0 bases and J 3 bases, leaving 12 bases between the germline ends.

The chain links TRBV7-6 to TRBJ1-6; D possibly corresponds to TRBD1 (5 bases). V was clipped by 4 bases and J by 3 bases, with 13 bases between them. Looked up from germline, CDR1 is SGHVS and CDR2 is FNYEAQ. The CDR3 sequence is 16 residues long. In nucleotides, the CDR3 is TGTGCCAGCAGCTCTACCCCAGGGCACTATAATTCACCCCTCCACTTT. This sequence encodes CASSSTPGHYNSPLHF.

The CDR3 DNA follows: TGTGCCAGCAGTTTTCTAGGGGACTCCTACGAGCAGTACTTC. Its translation is CASSFLGDSYEQYF. The gene calls are TRBV28 and TRBJ2-7, with D maybe TRBD1 (5 bases). Germline CDR1 reads MDHEN; CDR2 reads SYDVKM. V gave up 3 bases and J gave up 0 bases, with 9 bases separating them. The CDR3 runs to 14 residues.

The gene calls are TRBV6-4 and TRBJ2-6; TRBD1 is a possible D gene (6 bases). This CDR3 comprises 19 residues. V lost 3 bases, J lost 0 bases, and 18 bases lay in between. CDR1 is MRHNA, CDR2 SNTAGT, per germline. CDR3 amino acids: CASSEDIGAGDSGANVLTF. The CDR3 DNA reads as TGTGCCAGCAGTGAGGATATAGGTGCAGGGGACTCTGGGGCCAACGTCCTGACTTTC.

CDR3 coding DNA: TGTGCCAGCAGCTTAAGGACAGGGAGGACCGGGGAGCTGTTTTTT. Protein: CASSLRTGRTGELFF. The chain recombines TRBV6-2 or TRBV6-3 with TRBJ2-2, with 8 bases that match TRBD1. The CDR3 runs 15 residues. Trimming at V came to 6 bases and at J to 5 bases, leaving 8 bases not matched to a gene. Germline assignment: CDR1 MNHEY and CDR2 SVGEGT.

V is TRBV30 and J is TRBJ2-7; D perhaps matches TRBD2 (6 bases). The V end lost 0 bases, the J end lost 6 bases, and 12 bases lay between the germline ends. Germline V gives CDR1 GTSNPN, CDR2 SVGIG (reference sequence). The CDR3 runs to 13 residues. DNA for the CDR3: TGTGCCTGGAGTGTGATGGAGGGAGGCGAGCAGTACTTC. Protein: CAWSVMEGGEQYF.

The rearrangement uses TRBV2 and TRBJ1-4; 10 nucleotides agree with TRBD1. Germline CDR1 reads SNHLY; CDR2 reads FYNNEI. This CDR3 spans 15 amino acids. The J segment lost 8 bases and the V segment lost 10 bases, leaving 13 bases of the junction unmatched. The CDR3 sequence is CAIRGTGEVEEKLFF. DNA for the CDR3: TGTGCCATCCGAGGGACAGGGGAAGTTGAAGAAAAACTGTTTTTT.

This chain joins TRBV27 and TRBJ2-7, with 9 nucleotides matching TRBD2. V lost 6 bases and J lost 5; bases outside the gene matches: 23. The CDR3 has 19 amino acids. Germline-derived CDR1 and CDR2 are MNHEY and SMNVEV (reference sequence). CDR3 sequence: CASRPVGGPWGGRGDEQYF. CDR3 in DNA: TGTGCCAGCAGGCCCGTGGGGGGTCCGTGGGGCGGGAGGGGCGACGAGCAGTACTTC.

This chain uses TRBV30 with TRBJ1-4, with 8 positions matching TRBD1. The CDR3 length is 13 residues. Germline V gives CDR1 GTSNPN, CDR2 SVGIG (reference sequence). V dropped 3 bases and J dropped 5; count of bases not matched to a gene: 2. The CDR3, as DNA: TGTGCCTGGAGAACAGGGGGAAATGAAAAACTGTTTTTT. Its protein product is CAWRTGGNEKLFF.

This clone was picked up a small number of times. The V gene is TRBV5-5, the J gene TRBJ2-7, with 10 bases lining up with TRBD1. After removal of 3 bases from V and 3 bases from J, the junction contained 3 bases not matched to a gene. CDR3 length equals 14 residues. Germline assignment: CDR1 SGHKS and CDR2 YYEKEE (reference sequence). CDR3 nucleotides: TGTGCCAGCAGCTCGGGACAGGGGATCTACGAGCAGTACTTC. Translating it yields CASSSGQGIYEQYF.

The CDR3 DNA reads as TGTGCCAGCTCACCAATGGCCGGGGGCTACGAGCAGTACTTC. It encodes CASSPMAGGYEQYF. This chain connects TRBV18 to TRBJ2-7, with D perhaps TRBD2 (6 bases). CDR1 and CDR2 (germline): KGHSH, LQKENI. With 2 bases removed from V and 3 bases from J, the gap between germline ends came to 11 bases. CDR3 size: 14 residues.

V gene TRBV27 combines with J gene TRBJ1-6; 7 nucleotides line up with TRBD1. V trimming: 2 bases; J trimming: 11 bases; junction bases outside the gene matches: 12. Germline lookup yields CDR1 MNHEY and CDR2 SMNVEV (reference sequence). CDR3 length: 16 amino acids. The CDR3 DNA follows: TGTGCCAGCAGTTTAAAGGGGGCCGGAGGGAATACACCCCTCCACTTT. It encodes CASSLKGAGGNTPLHF.

The chain recombines TRBV3-1 (or the pseudogene TRBV3-2) with TRBJ2-5; 7 bases map to TRBD1. Trimming removed 3 bases from V and 6 bases from J; junction bases left unmatched: 10. Germline CDR1 LGHDT, CDR2 YNNKEL (reference sequence). The CDR3 runs 15 residues. The CDR3, as DNA: TGTGCCAGCAGCCAGGAAACAGGGGTAGCAAAGACCCAGTACTTC. Its translation: CASSQETGVAKTQYF.

V and J are TRBV9 and TRBJ2-1, with 10 bases identical to TRBD1. CDR3 length equals 15 residues. In germline, CDR1 is SGDLS, CDR2 YYNGEE. The J segment lost 9 bases and the V segment lost 0 bases, leaving 6 bases of the junction unmatched. The CDR3 is CASSVADRGFGEQFF. CDR3 DNA: TGTGCCAGCAGCGTAGCGGACAGGGGGTTCGGTGAGCAGTTCTTC.

For this clone: Other DNA sequences of this sample code for an identical CDR3. This sequence joins TRBV5-1 and TRBJ2-5, with D maybe TRBD1 (6 bases). The germline V gene encodes CDR1 SGHRS and CDR2 YFSETQ. The CDR3 loop spans 14 amino acids. Trimming shortened V by 0 bases and J by 4 bases, and 10 bases separated the two germline ends. CDR3 sequence: CASSLDSRGETQYF. The CDR3 DNA follows: TGCGCCAGCAGCTTGGACAGCAGGGGAGAGACCCAGTACTTC. The full variable domain, rest sourced from reference TRBV5-1 and TRBJ2-5, is KAGVTQTPRYLIKTRGQQVTLSCSPISGHRSVSWYQQTPGQGLQFLFEYFSETQRNKGNFPGRFSGRQFSNSRSEMNVSTLELGDSALYLCASSLDSRGETQYFGPGTRLLVL.

V gene TRBV6-1 combines with J gene TRBJ2-1, with a tentative D call TRBD2 (6 bases). Looked up from germline, CDR1 is MNHNS and CDR2 is SASEGT. V was shortened by 2 bases and J by 7 bases, with 15 bases between the two germline ends. The CDR3 spans 15 residues. CDR3 nucleotides: TGTGCCAGCAGTGAACGGGGGAACCCTGGAAATGAGCAGTTCTTC. Translating it yields CASSERGNPGNEQFF.

This chain joins TRBV18 and TRBJ2-2, with 7 positions matching TRBD1. Trimming at V came to 3 bases and at J to 4 bases, leaving 2 bases not matched to a gene. The CDR3 is 14 amino acids. Germline CDR1 and CDR2: KGHSH and LQKENI. The CDR3 here is CASSPGQITGELFF. The CDR3 DNA is TGTGCCAGCTCACCGGGACAGATCACCGGGGAGCTGTTTTTT.

The chain combines TRBV6-5 with TRBJ2-1; D is undetermined. Germline V gene data show CDR1 as MNHEY and CDR2 as SVGAGI. Trimming pared 1 base from V and 6 bases from J, leaving 7 bases between. The CDR3 runs 13 residues. The CDR3, as DNA: TGTGCCAGCAGTTACTGGCCCCCCAATGAGCAGTTCTTC. It codes for CASSYWPPNEQFF.

The chain recombines TRBV5-1 with TRBJ2-3, with a tentative D call TRBD2 (6 bases). Germline values: CDR1 SGHRS, CDR2 YFSETQ. The CDR3 runs 18 residues. Trimming shortened V by 3 bases and J by 1 base, and 21 bases separated the two germline ends. The CDR3 is CASSSVGTFGGGTDTQYF. As DNA, the CDR3 is TGCGCCAGCAGCTCGGTCGGGACCTTCGGAGGGGGCACAGATACGCAGTATTTT. The full variable domain, completed using reference TRBV5-1 and TRBJ2-3, is KAGVTQTPRYLIKTRGQQVTLSCSPISGHRSVSWYQQTPGQGLQFLFEYFSETQRNKGNFPGRFSGRQFSNSRSEMNVSTLELGDSALYLCASSSVGTFGGGTDTQYFGPGTRLTVL.

J is TRBJ1-3 and V is TRBV28; 8 bases line up with TRBD1. CDR3 length equals 15 residues. With V trimmed by 6 bases and J by 2 bases, 6 bases remained unmatched. Per germline, CDR1 MDHEN and CDR2 SYDVKM. In nucleotides, the CDR3 is TGTGCCAGCAGGGACGACAGGGGCGCTGGAAACACCATATATTTT. Its protein product is CASRDDRGAGNTIYF.

Remarks on this clone: This sample also contains other DNA sequences that code for the same CDR3. The chain combines TRBV30 with TRBJ1-5; D unresolved. The CDR3 loop spans 15 amino acids. Trimming shortened V by 0 bases and J by 4 bases, and 13 bases separated the two germline ends. The germline V gene has CDR1 GTSNPN and CDR2 SVGIG (reference sequence). CDR3 coding DNA: TGTGCCTGGAGTGTTGGGGAGTACTCTAATCAGCCCCAGCATTTT. This codes for CAWSVGEYSNQPQHF.

V gene TRBV19 combines with J gene TRBJ2-1; D may be TRBD2 (6 bases). V was clipped by 7 bases and J by 4 bases, with 14 bases between them. The CDR3 length is 14 residues. CDR1 LNHDA and CDR2 SQIVND come from the germline V gene (reference sequence). The CDR3 sequence is CASTSSGLYNEQFF. The CDR3, as DNA: TGTGCCAGTACTTCCAGCGGGCTATACAATGAGCAGTTCTTC.

This clone was detected a few times. The V and J genes are TRBV30 and TRBJ1-3, with D uncertain. CDR1 is GTSNPN, CDR2 SVGIG, per germline (reference sequence). The CDR3 runs to 15 residues. V gave up 4 bases and J gave up 2 bases, with 15 bases separating them. CDR3 in amino acids: CAWNFGRRTGNTIYF. CDR3 sequence (DNA): TGTGCCTGGAACTTCGGACGGAGGACTGGAAACACCATATATTTT.

The CDR3, as DNA: TGCGCCAGCAGTCCGTACAGTGAAAAACTGTTTTTT. This sequence encodes CASSPYSEKLFF. V usage is TRBV4-1 and J usage is TRBJ1-4; D unclear. The CDR3 spans 12 residues. The ends were cut back, 6 bases at V and 7 bases at J, with 9 bases in the middle. Germline V lookup: CDR1 MGHRA, CDR2 YSYEKL.

The chain recombines TRBV11-2 with TRBJ2-5; D not resolved. Trimming cost V 3 bases and J 1 base, with 6 bases left between them. This CDR3 is built from 13 residues. Germline V CDR1 and CDR2: SGHAT, FQNNGV. Written as DNA, the CDR3 is TGTGCCAGCAGCTTCCAGGTCCAAGAGACCCAGTACTTC. This translates into CASSFQVQETQYF.